The 19 T cell receptor beta chains below were found in one sample sequenced in a study of cytomegalovirus exposure and HLA in healthy donors. The primer mix had 60 Vbeta and 13 Jbeta primers. Measured with immunoSEQ multiplex PCR; TCRdb has only the in-frame clones, and not every one. The sample has 100,000 or so clones; under 80% are singletons. The sample comprised PBMCs. These receptors were obtained from a man in his forties in good health and CMV-seronegative.

The chain uses TRBV21-1 and TRBJ1-4; the tabulated D call, TRBD1, remains unverified against the DNA. TRBV21-1 is classified as a pseudogene. The CDR3 sequence is 12 residues long. CDR3 DNA: TGTGCCAGTACAGGTCTAAATGAAAAACTGTTTTTT. Translated, it gives CASTGLNEKLFF.

The chain is built from TRBV10-3 and TRBJ1-5, with D possibly being TRBD1 (5 bases). The V end was cut by 5 bases, the J end by 3 bases, with 8 bases between. From germline, CDR1 is ENHRY and CDR2 SYGVKD. The CDR3 sequence is 13 residues long. CDR3: CAISRGNNQPQHF. The CDR3 nucleotides read TGTGCCATCAGTCGGGGGAACAATCAGCCCCAGCATTTT.

This clone was seen a few times. The chain joins TRBV6-1 to TRBJ2-3; 9 bases map to TRBD1. Trimming cost V 6 bases and J 4 bases; bases outside gene matches: 5. This CDR3 contains 14 residues. Germline loops: CDR1 MNHNS, CDR2 SASEGT. The CDR3 protein is CASRGQGSSDTQYF. The DNA of the CDR3 is TGTGCCAGCAGGGGACAGGGATCCTCAGATACGCAGTATTTT.

This clone has just a few counts. The CDR3 loop reads CASSLANAARYTF. In DNA, the CDR3 is TGTGCCAGCAGCTTAGCAAACGCGGCCCGCTACACCTTC. This chain joins TRBV7-9 and TRBJ1-2; no firm D call. This CDR3 is 13 amino acids long. Looked up from germline, CDR1 is SEHNR and CDR2 is FQNEAQ (reference sequence). V was clipped by 0 bases and J by 9 bases, with 11 bases between them.

The chain employs TRBV4-2 and TRBJ1-2, with 8 bases that match TRBD1. Per the germline V gene, CDR1 is LGHNA and CDR2 is YNFKEQ. This CDR3 is built from 15 residues. The V gene end was trimmed by 5 bases and the J gene end by 4 bases; junction bases not matched to a gene: 9. CDR3 protein: CASSLAQGAIYGYTF. CDR3 nucleotides: TGTGCCAGCAGCTTGGCTCAGGGGGCCATCTATGGCTACACCTTC.

This clone has more than one count but fewer than ten. The gene calls are TRBV27 and TRBJ2-2, with 9 bases lining up with TRBD1. This CDR3 has 17 residues. Looked up from germline, CDR1 is MNHEY and CDR2 is SMNVEV (reference sequence). J gave up 2 bases and V 5 bases, and 9 bases lay outside the gene matches. The CDR3 protein is CASSPTRDRANTGELFF. CDR3 in DNA: TGTGCCAGCAGTCCCACCCGGGACAGGGCTAACACCGGGGAGCTGTTTTTT.

V is TRBV6-5 and J is TRBJ2-4; possibly TRBD2 for D (6 bases). The CDR3 has 13 residues. The germline CDR1 and CDR2 sequences are MNHEY and SVGAGI. The V gene lost 6 bases and the J gene lost 13 bases, with 19 bases spanning the gap. The CDR3 DNA reads as TGTGCCAGCAGCTTGGAGGGCGGGTTAGTCCAGTACTTC. This gives the protein CASSLEGGLVQYF.

This clone has only a few counts. For the CDR3, the DNA is TGTGCCAGCAGTCACTACGAGCAGTACTTC. Protein sequence: CASSHYEQYF. The chain recombines TRBV2 with TRBJ2-7; D gene unclear. Looked up from germline, CDR1 is SNHLY and CDR2 is FYNNEI. The CDR3 extends over 10 amino acids. Trimming left V 5 bases short and J 3 bases short, with 2 bases between.

This rearrangement joins TRBV14 to TRBJ1-1; 7 bases line up with TRBD1. V shed 5 bases, J shed 5 bases, and the junction held 20 bases outside the gene matches. The CDR3 is made up of 18 amino acids. Germline V gives CDR1 SGHDN, CDR2 FVKESK. The chain's CDR3 is CASSRGLGQAGRRTEAFF. The CDR3, as DNA: TGTGCCAGCAGCAGGGGGCTTGGACAGGCGGGGCGGCGAACTGAAGCTTTCTTT.

The chain carries TRBV11-2 and TRBJ1-1; D is ambiguous. Germline CDR1 SGHAT, CDR2 FQNNGV. This CDR3 comprises 14 residues. V gave up 4 bases and J gave up 5 bases, with 14 bases separating them. The CDR3 nucleotides are TGTGCCAGCAGCTCGCGGACGAGGGAAACTGAAGCTTTCTTT. Its translation is CASSSRTRETEAFF.

The V and J genes are TRBV5-5 and TRBJ2-3, with 10 bases lining up with TRBD2. Germline V CDR1 and CDR2: SGHKS, YYEKEE (reference sequence). V lost 2 bases, J lost 5 bases, and 5 bases stayed unmatched. The CDR3 sequence is 15 residues long. The CDR3 DNA sequence: TGTGCCAGCAGCTTTAGCGGGGGGCAAGGAGATACGCAGTATTTT. Encoded protein: CASSFSGGQGDTQYF. Together with reference TRBV5-5 and TRBJ2-3, the CDR3 gives the full variable domain: DAGVTQSPTHLIKTRGQQVTLRCSPISGHKSVSWYQQVLGQGPQFIFQYYEKEERGRGNFPDRFSARQFPNYSSELNVNALLLGDSALYLCASSFSGGQGDTQYFGPGTRLTVL.

This clone was seen only a few times. J is TRBJ1-5 and V is TRBV5-6; D perhaps matches TRBD1 (6 bases). The V and J ends lost 2 bases and 4 bases respectively, with 16 bases between them. The CDR3 covers 16 residues. Per germline, CDR1 SGHDT and CDR2 YYEEEE. As DNA, the CDR3 is TGTGCCAGCAGCTTATTCCGGGCAGGGGCAAATCAGCCCCAGCATTTT. Its protein is CASSLFRAGANQPQHF.

The chain employs TRBV5-4 and TRBJ2-1; perhaps TRBD2 as D (6 bases). The CDR3 runs to 13 residues. CDR1 and CDR2 from the germline V gene are SGHNT and YYREEE (reference sequence). V lost 4 bases, J lost 3 bases, and 8 bases lay in between. CDR3: CASSPAGYNEQFF. The CDR3 DNA sequence: TGTGCCAGCAGCCCAGCGGGCTACAATGAGCAGTTCTTC.

This clone was detected only a few times. The chain couples TRBV5-6 to TRBJ1-1; D call uncertain. V lost 3 bases and J lost 3, with 12 bases in between. This CDR3 contains 14 residues. The V gene's germline CDR1 is SGHDT and CDR2 YYEEEE. This CDR3 reads CASSYSSAHTEAFF. The CDR3, as DNA: TGTGCCAGCAGCTACTCGAGTGCCCACACTGAAGCTTTCTTT.

This clone was found a few times. The chain is built from TRBV5-4 and TRBJ2-7; D unclear. CDR3 length equals 14 residues. The germline gives CDR1 SGHNT, CDR2 YYREEE (reference sequence). Deletions cut 0 bases from V and 0 bases from J, with 7 bases between. The CDR3 spells CASSLAQSSYEQYV. The CDR3 DNA reads TGTGCCAGCAGCTTGGCACAGAGCTCCTACGAGCAGTACGTC.

The chain combines TRBV7-2 with TRBJ2-3; 9 bases are a match to TRBD2. The germline V gene has CDR1 SGHTA and CDR2 FQGNSA. J lost 0 bases, V lost 5 bases, and 0 bases had no gene match. This CDR3 region has 14 residues. The CDR3 nucleotides are TGTGCCAGCAGCACTAGCGGGAGCACAGATACGCAGTATTTT. Its protein is CASSTSGSTDTQYF.

The chain is built from TRBV5-1 and TRBJ2-2, with D perhaps matching TRBD2 (6 bases). Trimming took 5 bases from V and 0 from J, leaving 11 bases between them. CDR3 length equals 15 residues. Germline lookup yields CDR1 SGHRS and CDR2 YFSETQ. The CDR3 region is CASSRETANTGELFF. DNA for the CDR3: TGCGCCAGCAGTCGGGAGACAGCGAACACCGGGGAGCTGTTTTTT.

The chain employs TRBV7-6 and TRBJ2-5, with TRBD1 matching 9 bases. The CDR3 loop spans 14 amino acids. Losses at the gene ends were 4 bases for V and 5 bases for J; bases not matched to a gene: 5. CDR1 is SGHVS and CDR2 is FNYEAQ in the germline V gene. CDR3 in DNA: TGTGCCAGCAGCTCCTGGACAGGGGACGAGACCCAGTACTTC. Encoded protein: CASSSWTGDETQYF. Full variable domain (rest looked up from reference TRBV7-6 and TRBJ2-5): GAGVSQSPRYKVTKRGQDVALRCDPISGHVSLYWYRQALGQGPEFLTYFNYEAQQDKSGLPNDRFSAERPEGSISTLTIQRTEQRDSAMYRCASSSWTGDETQYFGPGTRLLVL.

This rearrangement joins TRBV6-4 to TRBJ2-5, with 9 bases lining up with TRBD1. The CDR3 extends over 15 amino acids. V was clipped by 7 bases and J by 1 base; unmatched bases: 7. Germline V gene data show CDR1 as MRHNA and CDR2 as SNTAGT. CDR3: CASTRDRARQETQYF. CDR3 sequence (DNA): TGTGCCAGCACCCGGGACAGGGCCCGCCAAGAGACCCAGTACTTC.